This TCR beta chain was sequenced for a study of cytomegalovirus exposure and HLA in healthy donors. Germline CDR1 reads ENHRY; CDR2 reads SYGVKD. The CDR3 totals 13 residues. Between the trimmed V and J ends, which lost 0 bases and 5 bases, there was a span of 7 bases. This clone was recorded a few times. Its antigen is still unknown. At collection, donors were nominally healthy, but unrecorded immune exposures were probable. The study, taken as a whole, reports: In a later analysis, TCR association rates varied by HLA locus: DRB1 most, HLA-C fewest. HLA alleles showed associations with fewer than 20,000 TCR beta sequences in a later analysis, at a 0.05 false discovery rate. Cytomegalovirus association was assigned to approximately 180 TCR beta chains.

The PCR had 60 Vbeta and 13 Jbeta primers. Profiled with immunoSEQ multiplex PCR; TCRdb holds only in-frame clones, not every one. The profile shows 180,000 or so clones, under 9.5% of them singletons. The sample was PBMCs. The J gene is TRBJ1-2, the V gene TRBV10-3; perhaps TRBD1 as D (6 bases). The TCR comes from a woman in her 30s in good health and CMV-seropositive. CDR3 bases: TGTGCCATCAGTGAGTCAAGGGGGTATGGCTACACCTTC. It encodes CAISESRGYGYTF.